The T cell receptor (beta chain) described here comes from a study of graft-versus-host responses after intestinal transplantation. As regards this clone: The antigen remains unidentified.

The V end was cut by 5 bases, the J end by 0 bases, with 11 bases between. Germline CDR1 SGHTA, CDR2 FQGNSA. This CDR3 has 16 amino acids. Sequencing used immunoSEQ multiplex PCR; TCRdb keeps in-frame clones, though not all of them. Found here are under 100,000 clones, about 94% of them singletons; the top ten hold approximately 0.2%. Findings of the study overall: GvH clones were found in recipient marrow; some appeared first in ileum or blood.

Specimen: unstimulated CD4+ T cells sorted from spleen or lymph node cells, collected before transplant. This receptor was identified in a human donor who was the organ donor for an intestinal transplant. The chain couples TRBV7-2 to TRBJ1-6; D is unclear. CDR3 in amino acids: CASSPSSGSYNSPLHF. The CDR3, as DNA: TGTGCCAGCAGCCCTAGTTCAGGCTCCTATAATTCACCCCTCCACTTT.